This TCR beta chain comes out of a study of blood T cells in healthy people across ages. Primed by a sample-barcoded 5' primer and a J-beta primer mix, a second PCR proceeded for about 7 to 11 cycles. TCRdb reanalysed the 5' RACE reads using MiXCR and keeps one entry per CDR3 protein. The table shows about 930,000 distinct CDR3 sequences, with around 29% occurring only once. With each sample, at least 6 micrograms of total RNA were extracted. There are 15 residues in the CDR3. Germline V gene lookup returns CDR1 WSHSY and CDR2 SAAADI. V lost 4 bases to trimming and J lost 5 bases, with 17 bases between them. The same specimen was also included in a second study, on T cells of mothers and their children. That source notes: Donors comprised three healthy Caucasian mothers plus their six children. The shaping of TCR recombination output by thymic selection is similar in related and unrelated pairs.

The rearrangement uses TRBV10-2 and TRBJ1-1, with TRBD1 as a possible D gene (5 bases). Sequencing was done on a sample of blood. This clonotype was obtained from a woman in her 40s in good health. CDR3 protein: CASSVMGRRRTEAFF. The CDR3 region has the DNA TGCGCCAGCAGTGTAATGGGACGCCGAAGGACTGAAGCTTTCTTT.